This entry concerns a single T cell receptor beta chain. The antigen is not known. This record belongs to a study of shared clonotypes between healthy human individuals. The trim removed 5 bases at V and 0 bases at J, leaving 6 bases unmatched. The CDR3 runs to 16 residues. The germline V gene encodes CDR1 SGHTA and CDR2 FQGNSA. Recent vaccinations or acute infections were absent in the healthy HIV-negative adult donors. Replicate sorted-subset PCRs were loaded with approximately 200 ng DNA, 25,000 to 30,000 T cell genomes. The repertoire was sequenced with immunoSEQ multiplex PCR; TCRdb's copy has only in-frame clones and lacks some. The sample holds fewer than 1.6 million clones, around 98.5% seen once. Study outcomes and limitations: Compared with clonotypes that all four donors shared, non-shared clonotypes had lower generation probabilities. The authors sampled blood alone, and tissue repertoires likely differ.

The sample comprised naive CD4+ T cells sorted from blood. Described subset: CD45RA+ positively selected. The V gene is TRBV7-2, the J gene TRBJ2-1, with TRBD2 matching 8 bases. The sequence was collected from a man younger than 45 in good health. CDR3 nucleotide sequence: TGTGCCAGCAGCCCTAGGAGCGGGAGCTCCTACAATGAGCAGTTCTTC. The encoded protein is CASSPRSGSSYNEQFF.